The 22 T cell receptor beta chains in this list originate from one sample, sequenced in a study of cytomegalovirus exposure and HLA in healthy donors. The primer mix had 60 Vbeta and 13 Jbeta primers. Using immunoSEQ multiplex PCR, the repertoire was profiled, and TCRdb retains in-frame clones only, with some absent. Of around 94,000 clones listed, around 80% were seen once; the top ten hold approximately 4.7%. Sequencing used PBMCs. The origin of the receptors is a male donor in good health and CMV-seropositive.

The genes are TRBV7-9 and TRBJ2-7; 8 bases match TRBD1. V shed 3 bases and J 2 bases; nucleotides not matched to a gene: 0. This CDR3 spans 13 amino acids. Germline V gives CDR1 SEHNR, CDR2 FQNEAQ (reference sequence). CDR3 coding DNA: TGTGCCAGCAGCTTGGACAGGGCCTACGAGCAGTACTTC. This encodes CASSLDRAYEQYF.

The J gene is TRBJ2-5, the V gene TRBV18; D gene uncertain. This CDR3 comprises 14 residues. With 2 bases removed from V and 1 base from J, the gap between germline ends came to 8 bases. Germline CDR1 and CDR2: KGHSH and LQKENI. CDR3 coding DNA: TGTGCCAGCTCACCATCCAACACCCAAGAGACCCAGTACTTC. Protein: CASSPSNTQETQYF.

The chain has TRBV20-1 and TRBJ1-1, with D unresolved. The CDR3 loop spans 11 amino acids. Germline V gene sequence: CDR1 DFQATT, CDR2 SNEGSKA (reference sequence). Trimming left V 3 bases short and J 2 bases short, with 4 bases between. The CDR3 region has the DNA TGCAGTGCTAGCTCTAACACTGAAGCTTTCTTT. It codes for CSASSNTEAFF.

V gene TRBV9 combines with J gene TRBJ2-3; 8 bases fit TRBD2. V trimming: 4 bases; J trimming: 2 bases; junction bases outside the gene matches: 6. There are 15 residues in the CDR3. Germline loops: CDR1 SGDLS, CDR2 YYNGEE. The CDR3 sequence: CASSFSGEFTDTQYF. The CDR3 coding sequence is TGTGCCAGCAGCTTTAGCGGGGAGTTCACAGATACGCAGTATTTT.

The chain is built from TRBV7-2 and TRBJ1-2, with 9 bases matching TRBD1. From germline, CDR1 is SGHTA and CDR2 FQGNSA. This CDR3 comprises 15 residues. V was clipped by 5 bases and J by 4 bases; unmatched bases: 8. The CDR3 coding sequence is TGTGCCAGCAGCAACACGGCGGGACAGGGCTATGGCTACACCTTC. This gives the protein CASSNTAGQGYGYTF.

The V gene is TRBV19, the J gene TRBJ2-7; 7 bases line up with TRBD2. The CDR3 loop spans 14 amino acids. CDR1 LNHDA and CDR2 SQIVND come from the germline V gene (reference sequence). The ends lost 7 bases at V and 2 bases at J; junction bases unmatched: 8. As DNA, the CDR3 is TGTGCCAGTACTATGAACGCGGGAGCCTACGAGCAGTACTTC. Encoded protein: CASTMNAGAYEQYF.

The gene calls are TRBV18 and TRBJ1-1; 8 bases fit TRBD1. Per the germline V gene, CDR1 is KGHSH and CDR2 is LQKENI. The CDR3 totals 15 residues. With 6 bases clipped from V and 5 bases from J, the junction kept 11 bases outside the gene matches. CDR3 sequence (DNA): TGTGCCAGCTCGACCTCAGGGGGCGGAATTACTGAAGCTTTCTTT. This sequence encodes CASSTSGGGITEAFF.

The rearrangement joins TRBV18 to TRBJ2-1; 8 bases match TRBD2. V was pared by 6 bases and J by 1 base, with 2 bases of the junction left unmatched. The CDR3 sequence is 14 residues long. Germline assignment: CDR1 KGHSH and CDR2 LQKENI. CDR3 residues: CASSGGVSYNEQFF. The DNA for the CDR3 is TGTGCCAGCTCCGGGGGGGTTTCCTACAATGAGCAGTTCTTC.

The V call is TRBV10-2, the J call TRBJ2-1; TRBD2 agrees at 8 bases. Germline CDR1 reads WSHSY; CDR2 reads SAAADI. V shed 2 bases and J 6 bases; nucleotides not matched to a gene: 3. The CDR3 loop spans 14 amino acids. The CDR3 spells CASSEVAGLNEQFF. Here the CDR3 DNA reads TGCGCCAGCAGTGAGGTAGCGGGGCTCAATGAGCAGTTCTTC.

This chain connects TRBV27 to TRBJ2-5; D is unclear. CDR1 is MNHEY, CDR2 SMNVEV, per germline (reference sequence). The CDR3 has 11 residues. Trimming shortened V by 6 bases and J by 5 bases, and 7 bases separated the two germline ends. For the CDR3, the DNA is TGTGCCAGCAGGGCAGGCGAGACCCAGTACTTC. Translating it yields CASRAGETQYF.

This clone has a handful of counts. The chain carries TRBV4-2 and TRBJ2-1; TRBD2 matches at 7 bases. CDR1 and CDR2 from the germline V gene are LGHNA and YNFKEQ. This CDR3 is built from 13 residues. The V gene end was trimmed by 3 bases and the J gene end by 9 bases; junction bases not matched to a gene: 5. DNA of the CDR3: TGTGCCAGCAGCCAGGTTAGCGGGCCTGAGCAGTTCTTC. It specifies CASSQVSGPEQFF.

The V call is TRBV19, the J call TRBJ1-3; 7 bases are a match to TRBD1. Germline V gene sequence: CDR1 LNHDA, CDR2 SQIVND (reference sequence). CDR3 size: 15 residues. Trimming removed 8 bases from V and 1 base from J; junction bases left unmatched: 8. The CDR3: CASSRQGRSGNTIYF. The CDR3 bases are TGTGCCAGTTCACGACAGGGTCGATCTGGAAACACCATATATTTT.

This sequence joins TRBV6-5 and TRBJ1-5; D remains unclear. Germline lookup yields CDR1 MNHEY and CDR2 SVGAGI. Trimming left V 4 bases short and J 1 base short, with 8 bases between. This CDR3 has 14 amino acids. The CDR3 DNA reads TGTGCCAGCAGTTCGGGGAAGAGCAATCAGCCCCAGCATTTT. This translates into CASSSGKSNQPQHF.

This rearrangement joins TRBV7-2 to TRBJ2-1, with 10 bases lining up with TRBD2. The ends lost 5 bases at V and 2 bases at J; junction bases unmatched: 9. The CDR3 contains 17 residues. Germline CDR1 and CDR2: SGHTA and FQGNSA. In nucleotides, the CDR3 is TGTGCCAGCAGCCCGCGGACTAGCGGATACACCTACAATGAGCAGTTCTTC. Residues: CASSPRTSGYTYNEQFF.

Comment on this clone: One end of the junction fails to match germline, which may point to a read error. V and J are TRBV5-1 and TRBJ2-3, with 9 bases aligning to TRBD2. The CDR3 is 17 amino acids. Germline CDR1 reads SGHRS; CDR2 reads YFSETQ. As DNA, the CDR3 is TGCGCCAGCAGCTTGATGACCCCCGGGACTAGCACCGATACGCAGTATTTT. This translates into CASSLMTPGTSTDTQYF.

The rearrangement links TRBV13 to TRBJ2-1; tentative D call: TRBD2 (6 bases). V dropped 0 bases and J dropped 10 bases, with 16 bases sitting between them. The germline CDR1 and CDR2 sequences are PRHDT and FYEKMQ (reference sequence). This CDR3 comprises 15 residues. CDR3 region: CASSLGGRVSGEQFF. The CDR3 nucleotides read TGTGCCAGCAGCTTAGGTGGCAGAGTCAGCGGGGAGCAGTTCTTC.

This sequence joins TRBV6-1 and TRBJ2-7; no clear D gene. Germline loops: CDR1 MNHNS, CDR2 SASEGT. CDR3 size: 12 residues. Trimming cost V 6 bases and J 1 base, with 7 bases left between them. Written as DNA, the CDR3 is TGTGCCAGCAGGCTAATTTCCTACGAGCAGTACTTC. Amino acids: CASRLISYEQYF.

V usage is TRBV7-6 and J usage is TRBJ2-7; no definite D call. Germline-derived CDR1 and CDR2 are SGHVS and FNYEAQ. Trimming pared 5 bases from V and 4 bases from J, leaving 12 bases between. This CDR3 comprises 13 residues. In DNA form, the CDR3 reads TGTGCCAGCAGCCCCGCTAGTGGGTACGAGCAGTACTTC. Translating it yields CASSPASGYEQYF.

This clone was recorded only once. V and J are TRBV28 and TRBJ1-2; perhaps TRBD1 as D (5 bases). Germline-derived CDR1 and CDR2 are MDHEN and SYDVKM. V was clipped by 4 bases and J by 5 bases, with 11 bases between them. This CDR3 contains 13 residues. Here the CDR3 reads CASSSRARYGYTF. DNA of the CDR3: TGTGCCAGCAGTTCCAGGGCTCGGTATGGCTACACCTTC.

A word on this clone: Other DNA sequences in the sample encode the same CDR3. The chain carries TRBV25-1 and TRBJ2-1; D gene uncertain. CDR1 and CDR2 (germline): MGHDK, SYGVNS. V lost 3 bases and J 1 base, leaving 4 bases between the germline ends. The CDR3 has 13 residues. The CDR3 is CASSDSSYNEQFF. In DNA form, the CDR3 reads TGTGCCAGCAGTGACAGTTCCTACAATGAGCAGTTCTTC.

The J gene is TRBJ2-6, the V gene TRBV7-8; 9 bases map to TRBD1. This CDR3 has 17 residues. J was trimmed by 4 bases and V by 3 bases; bases with no gene match: 7. Germline CDR1 is SGHVS and CDR2 is FQNEAQ. CDR3 residues: CASSFSGTGTGANVLTF. In DNA form, the CDR3 reads TGTGCCAGCAGCTTCTCCGGGACAGGGACCGGGGCCAACGTCCTGACTTTC.

The rearrangement links TRBV5-4 to TRBJ2-1; maybe TRBD2 (5 bases). The CDR3 spans 15 residues. From germline, CDR1 is SGHNT and CDR2 YYREEE (reference sequence). V was trimmed by 0 bases and J by 2 bases, leaving 9 bases between them. Here the CDR3 reads CASSLVRGTYNEQFF. The CDR3 DNA reads TGTGCCAGCAGCTTGGTCCGGGGAACCTACAATGAGCAGTTCTTC.